A selection of T cell receptor beta chains follows, all from one sample in a study of T cells in Graves' hyperthyroidism and ophthalmopathy. TCRdb re-analysed the multiplex PCR reads in MiXCR, keeping a single row per CDR3 protein. This table has approximately 400,000 distinct CDR3 sequences, 15% to 19% appearing once. Sequenced sample: blood. Source of these receptors: a woman between 18 and 30 years old with Graves' hyperthyroidism. The CDR3 runs from the conserved cysteine through the conserved F or W.

v_gene | CDR3aa
TRBV11-2 | CASSSGLGVAFETQYF
TRBV6-1 | CASRATSGVSDTQYF
TRBV24-1 | CATSDINYGYTF
TRBV5-1 | CASSSGTGGSYNSPLHF
TRBV28 | CASSLRGTQPQHF
TRBV7-2 | CASSQDTGSDTQYF
TRBV6-5 | CASSYSLTSGRGRDTQYF
TRBV27 | CASSPDRRSYEQYF
TRBV3-1 | CASTQGLAGYNEQFF
TRBV7-8 | CASSLGARNYEQYF
TRBV2 | CASSVLGSGRGSPLHF
TRBV28 | CASEQTGNYGYTF
TRBV3-1 | CASSQDQRLAGDRSNEQFF
TRBV7-3 | CASSPRLAGIDEQFF
TRBV5-1 | CASSSRPQGPSYNEQFF
TRBV30 | CAWSPGADKQYF
TRBV9 | CASSEADYAGARELFF
TRBV12-3/TRBV12-4 | CASSWGRGQDEQFF
TRBV6-5 | CASSYSTGSNYGYTF
TRBV2 | CASSERRTGHRYEQYF
TRBV12-3/TRBV12-4 | CASSSGGRTYEQYF
TRBV12-3/TRBV12-4 | CASGGLDTQYF
TRBV6-1 | CASRYTLDTAYEQYF
TRBV9 | CASSLNPTGNLGQETQYF
TRBV6-1 | CASTPGKYQPQHF
TRBV4-1 | CASTPSGGAVEQFF